Here is one T cell receptor beta chain with its context. Its antigen is undetermined. The record originates from a study of beta chain features in type 1 diabetes. Whole-study findings and limits: Shorter TCRB CDR3s, moderately but significantly so, marked every one of the four CD4+ subsets in Type 1 diabetes patients.

The investigators reverse transcribed all of the isolated RNA, so they sequenced expressed TCRB transcripts. TCRdb's copy holds only in-frame clones and misses some; the assay was immunoSEQ multiplex PCR. The sample lists some 250,000 clones; about 14% were seen once. V lost 0 bases, J lost 6 bases, and 8 bases stayed unmatched. This CDR3 comprises 15 residues. The germline V gene encodes CDR1 SGHRS and CDR2 YFSETQ. The chain joins TRBV5-1 to TRBJ1-1, with 7 bases aligning to TRBD1. The receptor was isolated from a man aged 25 to 40 with type 1 diabetes. The sequencing input was naive CD4+ T cells from blood. As DNA, the CDR3 is TGCGCCAGCAGCTTGGGGGCCCAGGGGGTTGCTGAAGCTTTCTTT. As protein: CASSLGAQGVAEAFF.